One and the same sample provided the 28 T cell receptor beta chains below, sequenced in a study of radiation and T cells in renal cell carcinoma. Time point noted: baseline pretreatment blood. Sample treatment: 15 Gy SBRT to primary tumor, nephrectomy 4 weeks later. Libraries were prepared by immunoSEQ multiplex PCR; TCRdb keeps only in-frame clonotypes and omits some of them. This table holds some 150,000 clones, more than 70% found once. This specimen was blood, taken from a patient whose treatment included radiotherapy and nephrectomy. The source of these receptors is a woman aged 45 to 65 with renal cell carcinoma.

The V gene is TRBV6-1, the J gene TRBJ2-7; TRBD1 matches at 8 bases. Germline lookup yields CDR1 MNHNS and CDR2 SASEGT. Losses at the gene ends were 1 base for V and 5 bases for J; bases not matched to a gene: 4. There are 14 residues in the CDR3. The CDR3 sequence is CASSEVTGGDEQYF. In DNA, the CDR3 is TGTGCCAGCAGTGAAGTTACAGGGGGTGACGAGCAGTACTTC.

The V gene is TRBV11-2, the J gene TRBJ1-3; D is ambiguous. CDR3 length: 17 amino acids. The V and J ends lost 0 bases and 0 bases respectively, with 12 bases between them. Germline V gene sequence: CDR1 SGHAT, CDR2 FQNNGV. This chain's CDR3 is CASSLERPSFSGNTIYF. Written as DNA, the CDR3 is TGTGCCAGCAGCTTAGAAAGGCCATCTTTCTCTGGAAACACCATATATTTT.

The chain combines TRBV7-9 with TRBJ2-7; D remains ambiguous. Trimming pared 5 bases from V and 6 bases from J, leaving 14 bases between. This CDR3 region has 13 residues. Per germline, CDR1 SEHNR and CDR2 FQNEAQ (reference sequence). CDR3 nucleotides: TGTGCCAGCAGCCCAAGGTCCGCGCTCGAGCAGTACTTC. Amino acids: CASSPRSALEQYF.

V gene TRBV5-5 combines with J gene TRBJ1-4, with 10 bases lining up with TRBD1. This CDR3 has 15 residues. With V trimmed by 1 base and J by 6 bases, 3 bases remained unmatched. Germline V CDR1 and CDR2: SGHKS, YYEKEE (reference sequence). CDR3 coding DNA: TGTGCCAGCAGCTTGTACGGGACAGGGGATGAAAAACTGTTTTTT. It specifies CASSLYGTGDEKLFF.

DNA for the CDR3: TGTGCCAGCAGCGCGAAGGAAGCTTTCTTT. Its translation is CASSAKEAFF. The chain links TRBV21-1 to TRBJ1-1. TRBV21-1 is a documented pseudogene. This CDR3 region has 10 residues.

The CDR3 is CASLQTGLNTEAFF. CDR3 nucleotide sequence: TGTGCCAGCTTACAGACAGGACTGAACACTGAAGCTTTCTTT. This chain uses TRBV19 with TRBJ1-1, with D possibly being TRBD1 (6 bases). The germline V gene has CDR1 LNHDA and CDR2 SQIVND (reference sequence). This CDR3 spans 14 amino acids. V was trimmed by 9 bases and J by 0 bases, leaving 14 bases between them.

The rearrangement links TRBV6-1 to TRBJ1-2, with a tentative D call TRBD1 (6 bases). The CDR3 extends over 14 amino acids. With 0 bases removed from V and 8 bases from J, the gap between germline ends came to 13 bases. Germline V gene data show CDR1 as MNHNS and CDR2 as SASEGT. DNA of the CDR3: TGTGCCAGCAGTGAAGCGAGTCAGGGACAAGGCTACACCTTC. Translation gives CASSEASQGQGYTF.

The rearrangement links TRBV2 to TRBJ1-2; TRBD1 is a possible D gene (6 bases). CDR1 SNHLY and CDR2 FYNNEI come from the germline V gene. Trimming cost V 6 bases and J 4 bases, with 18 bases left between them. The CDR3 sequence is 15 residues long. CDR3 bases: TGTGCCAGCAGCCCTGAGGGGGGGTATGGCTATGGCTACACCTTC. Its translation is CASSPEGGYGYGYTF.

The chain is built from TRBV7-9 and TRBJ1-1; D gene uncertain. Germline V gene data show CDR1 as SEHNR and CDR2 as FQNEAQ (reference sequence). Deletions cut 5 bases from V and 1 base from J, with 8 bases between. The CDR3 length is 13 residues. CDR3 protein: CASSLPGNTEAFF. DNA for the CDR3: TGTGCCAGCAGCCTACCGGGGAACACTGAAGCTTTCTTT.

This chain connects TRBV7-9 to TRBJ2-5; D unresolved. Germline V lookup: CDR1 SEHNR, CDR2 FQNEAQ (reference sequence). The CDR3 totals 14 residues. The V gene lost 5 bases and the J gene lost 0 bases, with 10 bases spanning the gap. The CDR3 DNA is TGTGCCAGCAGCCCCTCCCGAAACCAAGAGACCCAGTACTTC. Translating it yields CASSPSRNQETQYF.

V and J are TRBV9 and TRBJ2-3; 7 bases match TRBD2. This CDR3 is 14 amino acids long. Germline-derived CDR1 and CDR2 are SGDLS and YYNGEE. V was clipped by 6 bases and J by 3 bases; unmatched bases: 7. CDR3 in DNA: TGTGCCAGCACCGGGGGGAGCGGGACAGATACGCAGTATTTT. Encoded protein: CASTGGSGTDTQYF. The entire variable domain, with the rest obtained from reference TRBV9 and TRBJ2-3, is as follows: DSGVTQTPKHLITATGQRVTLRCSPRSGDLSVYWYQQSLDQGLQFLIQYYNGEERAKGNILERFSAQQFPDLHSELNLSSLELGDSALYFCASTGGSGTDTQYFGPGTRLTVL.

A note on this clone: The sample has other DNA sequences that encode this CDR3 too. This sequence joins TRBV6-5 and TRBJ1-2, with 9 bases fitting TRBD1. V lost 2 bases and J lost 4; bases outside the gene matches: 2. From germline, CDR1 is MNHEY and CDR2 SVGAGI. This CDR3 is 14 amino acids long. CDR3 DNA sequence: TGTGCCAGCAGTTACCGACAGGGGGGCTATGGCTACACCTTC. Its translation: CASSYRQGGYGYTF.

The chain joins TRBV5-1 to TRBJ2-5, with D possibly matching TRBD2 (6 bases). V was pared by 4 bases and J by 5 bases, with 18 bases between. This CDR3 spans 15 amino acids. Germline V lookup: CDR1 SGHRS, CDR2 YFSETQ. The CDR3 DNA follows: TGCGCCAGCAGCAGCCGGACTACCCAAACGGAGACCCAGTACTTC. It is translated as CASSSRTTQTETQYF.

The V call is TRBV6-1, the J call TRBJ1-1; 7 positions match TRBD1. The trim removed 6 bases at V and 5 bases at J, leaving 12 bases unmatched. Germline V gene data show CDR1 as MNHNS and CDR2 as SASEGT. The CDR3 totals 15 residues. The CDR3 DNA is TGTGCCAGCAGGGCAACAGGGGTTCGGAATACTGAAGCTTTCTTT. It yields the protein CASRATGVRNTEAFF.

This chain uses TRBV18 with TRBJ2-2; D is unclear. Trimming took 4 bases from V and 1 from J, leaving 7 bases between them. Per germline, CDR1 KGHSH and CDR2 LQKENI. The CDR3 has 14 amino acids. The CDR3 is CASSLQRNTGELFF. CDR3 coding DNA: TGTGCCAGCTCACTCCAGCGGAACACCGGGGAGCTGTTTTTT.

V usage is TRBV19 and J usage is TRBJ1-1; the D is unclear. With 6 bases removed from V and 2 bases from J, the gap between germline ends came to 13 bases. Germline V gene data show CDR1 as LNHDA and CDR2 as SQIVND (reference sequence). The CDR3 is made up of 14 amino acids. CDR3 sequence: CASSPQIANTEAFF. CDR3 DNA: TGTGCCAGTAGCCCTCAGATAGCTAACACTGAAGCTTTCTTT. The whole variable domain, remainder taken from reference TRBV19 and TRBJ1-1, is DGGITQSPKYLFRKEGQNVTLSCEQNLNHDAMYWYRQDPGQGLRLIYYSQIVNDFQKGDIAEGYSVSREKKESFPLTVTSAQKNPTAFYLCASSPQIANTEAFFGQGTRLTVV.

The rearrangement uses TRBV9 and TRBJ2-2; 10 bases match TRBD1. This CDR3 has 15 residues. CDR1 is SGDLS and CDR2 is YYNGEE in the germline V gene. V lost 5 bases and J lost 5; bases outside the gene matches: 6. CDR3 nucleotides: TGTGCCAGCAGAAGACAGGGGGCGGCAACCGGGGAGCTGTTTTTT. It yields the protein CASRRQGAATGELFF. Complete variable domain (other parts from reference TRBV9 and TRBJ2-2): DSGVTQTPKHLITATGQRVTLRCSPRSGDLSVYWYQQSLDQGLQFLIQYYNGEERAKGNILERFSAQQFPDLHSELNLSSLELGDSALYFCASRRQGAATGELFFGEGSRLTVL.

This chain connects TRBV5-4 to TRBJ1-1; D might be TRBD1 (6 bases). The CDR3 contains 14 residues. The V and J ends lost 2 bases and 4 bases respectively, with 12 bases between them. From germline, CDR1 is SGHNT and CDR2 YYREEE (reference sequence). CDR3 sequence: CASSFDRLGTEAFF. The CDR3 DNA reads TGTGCCAGCAGCTTCGACAGGCTGGGCACTGAAGCTTTCTTT.

In this sample, this clone turned up a few times. The chain couples TRBV6-1 to TRBJ1-5; D gene unclear. This CDR3 is 13 amino acids long. V gave up 2 bases and J gave up 11 bases, with 13 bases separating them. Germline V gene sequence: CDR1 MNHNS, CDR2 SASEGT. In DNA, the CDR3 is TGTGCCAGCAGTGAACCGCCGGATGGGTCCCAGCATTTT. Translating gives CASSEPPDGSQHF.

The V and J genes are TRBV7-9 and TRBJ1-2; a possible D gene is TRBD1 (6 bases). Between the trimmed V and J ends, which lost 5 bases and 7 bases, there was a span of 23 bases. CDR3 length: 16 residues. The germline CDR1 and CDR2 sequences are SEHNR and FQNEAQ (reference sequence). Here the CDR3 reads CASSLPGHGRVGGYTF. CDR3 sequence (DNA): TGTGCCAGCAGCCTTCCGGGACACGGTAGAGTTGGTGGCTACACCTTC.

The V call is TRBV14, the J call TRBJ2-2; D is possibly TRBD1 (5 bases). V lost 0 bases and J 5 bases, leaving 16 bases between the germline ends. The CDR3 length is 17 residues. Germline assignment: CDR1 SGHDN and CDR2 FVKESK. CDR3 nucleotide sequence: TGTGCCAGCAGCCAAGAACGCGCAGGGCCGTTAACCGGGGAGCTGTTTTTT. Protein sequence: CASSQERAGPLTGELFF.

J is TRBJ2-3 and V is TRBV29-1; a possible D gene is TRBD1 (5 bases). The CDR3 consists of 13 residues. V was cut by 4 bases and J by 4 bases, with 12 bases left in between. Germline CDR1 and CDR2: SQVTM and ANQGSEA. CDR3: CSVVRGSSDTQYF. CDR3 coding DNA: TGCAGCGTTGTAAGGGGATCCTCAGATACGCAGTATTTT.

The CDR3: CASSARSTGFDTQYF. CDR3 coding DNA: TGTGCCAGCAGCGCCCGGTCGACAGGGTTCGATACGCAGTATTTT. The chain combines TRBV9 with TRBJ2-3; 7 nucleotides match TRBD1. CDR3 length: 15 residues. Germline CDR1 is SGDLS and CDR2 is YYNGEE. V was pared by 3 bases and J by 6 bases, with 10 bases of the junction left unmatched.

A single count supports this clone. The genes are TRBV11-2 and TRBJ1-2, with 7 bases fitting TRBD1. Germline CDR1 and CDR2: SGHAT and FQNNGV. This CDR3 comprises 14 residues. Trimming removed 4 bases from V and 13 bases from J; junction bases left unmatched: 15. CDR3 coding DNA: TGTGCCAGCAGCTACGCAGGGGGGGATGTGGTCCTCACCTTC. Its protein product is CASSYAGGDVVLTF.

This clone is a singleton in its sample. The CDR3 region is CASSFDGGADTQYF. CDR3 in DNA: TGCGCCAGCAGCTTCGACGGGGGGGCAGATACGCAGTATTTT. V is TRBV5-1 and J is TRBJ2-3; 8 positions match TRBD2. Germline CDR1 and CDR2: SGHRS and YFSETQ. V lost 2 bases and J lost 4; bases outside the gene matches: 3. The CDR3 extends over 14 amino acids.

The chain combines TRBV7-9 with TRBJ2-7; D call uncertain. Germline assignment: CDR1 SEHNR and CDR2 FQNEAQ (reference sequence). The V and J ends lost 3 bases and 6 bases respectively, with 6 bases between them. The CDR3 is 11 amino acids. DNA for the CDR3: TGTGCCAGCAGCTTGCTTGTCGAGCAGTACTTC. This encodes CASSLLVEQYF. The variable domain in full, completed from reference TRBV7-9 and TRBJ2-7, reads DTGVSQNPRHKITKRGQNVTFRCDPISEHNRLYWYRQTLGQGPEFLTYFQNEAQLEKSRLLSDRFSAERPKGSFSTLEIQRTEQGDSAMYLCASSLLVEQYFGPGTRLTVT.

J is TRBJ1-6 and V is TRBV7-9; the match to TRBD1 covers 9 bases. This CDR3 contains 14 residues. With V trimmed by 5 bases and J by 9 bases, 5 bases remained unmatched. Germline CDR1 reads SEHNR; CDR2 reads FQNEAQ (reference sequence). As DNA, the CDR3 is TGTGCCAGCAGCAAAACAGGGGGCTCTTCACCCCTCCACTTT. Translating it yields CASSKTGGSSPLHF.

CDR3 coding DNA: TGTGCCAGCAGTTCCCTCCGGACAGGGGGCACTGAGCAGTTCTTC. This encodes CASSSLRTGGTEQFF. The rearrangement joins TRBV13 to TRBJ2-1; TRBD1 matches 11 bases. The CDR3 covers 15 residues. The germline CDR1 and CDR2 sequences are PRHDT and FYEKMQ (reference sequence). V lost 6 bases and J lost 9; bases outside the gene matches: 10.